This T cell receptor beta chain emerged from a study of blood T cell repertoires in COVID-19. Overall study: Sample material is recorded as cDNA or gDNA derived from T cells, B-cell-depleted T cells, or PBMCs.

Authors' data handling: Amplification from reference gene primers served as the basis for estimated nucleated cell counts. Libraries were prepared by immunoSEQ multiplex PCR; TCRdb keeps only in-frame clonotypes and omits some of them. V, J and clone size are taken as reported in that table, and D and trimming were inferred from the DNA itself. The sample yields over 85,000 clones, about 85% seen once. The origin of this receptor is a human donor in a cohort sampled during active COVID-19. The material sequenced was peripheral blood.

CDR3 loop: CASSLEGQGPYEQYF. The CDR3 DNA is TGTGCCAGCAGCTTGGAGGGACAGGGTCCTTACGAGCAGTACTTC. The chain links TRBV5-4 to TRBJ2-7, with TRBD1 matching over 9 bases. Germline V gene lookup returns CDR1 SGHNT and CDR2 YYREEE (reference sequence). V lost 0 bases, J lost 4 bases, and 5 bases stayed unmatched. The CDR3 sequence is 15 residues long.